This TCR beta chain was found in a study of shared clonotypes between healthy human individuals. The V and J ends lost 4 bases and 3 bases respectively, with 12 bases between them. This CDR3 has 14 residues. Germline V gene sequence: CDR1 SGHDN, CDR2 FVKESK. Some clones are missing from TCRdb's copy, which holds only in-frame ones; the method was immunoSEQ multiplex PCR. The table shows approximately 1,500,000 clones, with approximately 96% occurring only once. This clone has just one count. Sample: naive CD4+ T cells sorted from blood. Subset here: CD45RA+ positively selected. This chain uses TRBV14 with TRBJ1-2; D ambiguous. The source of this sequence is a man aged 25-45 years in good health. CDR3 sequence reads: CASSPRWGDYGYTF. CDR3 coding DNA: TGTGCCAGCAGCCCGAGGTGGGGAGACTATGGCTACACCTTC. The full variable domain, in which reference TRBV14 and TRBJ1-2 provide the parts outside the CDR3, is EAGVTQFPSHSVIEKGQTVTLRCDPISGHDNLYWYRRVMGKEIKFLLHFVKESKQDESGMPNNRFLAERTGGTYSTLKVQPAELEDSGVYFCASSPRWGDYGYTFGSGTRLTVV.